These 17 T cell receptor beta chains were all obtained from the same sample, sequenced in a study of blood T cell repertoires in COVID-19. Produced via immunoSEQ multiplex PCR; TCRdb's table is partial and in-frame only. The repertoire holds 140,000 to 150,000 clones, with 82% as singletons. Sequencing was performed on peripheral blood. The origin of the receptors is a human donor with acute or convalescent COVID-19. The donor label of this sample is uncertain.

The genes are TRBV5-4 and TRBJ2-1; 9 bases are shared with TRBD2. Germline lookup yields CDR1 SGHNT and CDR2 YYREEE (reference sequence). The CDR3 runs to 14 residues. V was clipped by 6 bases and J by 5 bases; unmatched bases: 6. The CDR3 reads CASIRRGGNNEQFF. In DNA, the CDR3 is TGTGCCAGCATCAGGCGGGGGGGAAACAATGAGCAGTTCTTC.

CDR3 protein: CSVGPPRQTYEQYF. For the CDR3, the DNA is TGCAGCGTTGGACCTCCGCGACAAACCTACGAGCAGTACTTC. The chain combines TRBV29-1 with TRBJ2-7, with no clear D. Trimming removed 4 bases at V and 2 bases at J, with 15 bases between. Germline values: CDR1 SQVTM, CDR2 ANQGSEA. The CDR3 runs to 14 residues.

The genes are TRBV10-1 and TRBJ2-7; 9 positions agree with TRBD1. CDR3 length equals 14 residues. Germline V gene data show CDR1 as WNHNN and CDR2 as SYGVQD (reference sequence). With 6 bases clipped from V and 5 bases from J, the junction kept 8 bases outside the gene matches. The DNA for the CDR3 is TGCGCCAGCAGCCTACAGGGGGCTGCCAACGAGCAGTACTTC. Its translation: CASSLQGAANEQYF.

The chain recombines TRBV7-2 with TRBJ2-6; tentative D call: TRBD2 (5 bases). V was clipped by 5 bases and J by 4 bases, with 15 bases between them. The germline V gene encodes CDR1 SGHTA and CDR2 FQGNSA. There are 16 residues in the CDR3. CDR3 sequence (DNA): TGTGCCAGCAGCACCTACCTGCGGGCCGGGGCCAACGTCCTGACTTTC. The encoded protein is CASSTYLRAGANVLTF.

CDR3 bases: TGTGCCAGCAGCGCAAGTCAGGGCGCAGGGTATCAGCCCCAGCATTTT. This gives the protein CASSASQGAGYQPQHF. The V call is TRBV7-9, the J call TRBJ1-5; tentatively, D is TRBD1 (5 bases). Trimming stripped 5 bases from V and 5 bases from J, with 19 bases between. CDR1 and CDR2 from the germline V gene are SEHNR and FQNEAQ (reference sequence). The CDR3 loop spans 16 amino acids.

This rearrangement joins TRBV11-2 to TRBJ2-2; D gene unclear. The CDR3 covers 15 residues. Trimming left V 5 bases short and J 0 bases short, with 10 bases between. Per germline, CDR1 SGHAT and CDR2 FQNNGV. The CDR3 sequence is CASSRQAPNTGELFF. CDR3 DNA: TGTGCCAGCAGCCGTCAGGCTCCGAACACCGGGGAGCTGTTTTTT.

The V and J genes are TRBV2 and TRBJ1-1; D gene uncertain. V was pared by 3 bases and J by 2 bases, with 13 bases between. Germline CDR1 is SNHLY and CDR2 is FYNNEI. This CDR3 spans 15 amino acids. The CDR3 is CASSDLRHLNTEAFF. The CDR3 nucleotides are TGTGCCAGCAGTGATCTGAGACATCTAAACACTGAAGCTTTCTTT.

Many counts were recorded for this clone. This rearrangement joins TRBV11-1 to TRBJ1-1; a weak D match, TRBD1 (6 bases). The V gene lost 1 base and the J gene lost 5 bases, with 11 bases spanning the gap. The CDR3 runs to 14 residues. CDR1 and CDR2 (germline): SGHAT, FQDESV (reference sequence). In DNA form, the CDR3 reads TGTGCCAGCAGCTTAGGAGGGGGTAGTACTGAAGCTTTCTTT. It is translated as CASSLGGGSTEAFF.

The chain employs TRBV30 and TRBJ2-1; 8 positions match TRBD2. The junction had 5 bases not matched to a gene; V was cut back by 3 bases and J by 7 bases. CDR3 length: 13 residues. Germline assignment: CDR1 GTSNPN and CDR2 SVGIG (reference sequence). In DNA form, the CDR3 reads TGTGCCTGGAGCGGGGGGGCCTTTAATGAGCAGTTCTTC. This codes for CAWSGGAFNEQFF.

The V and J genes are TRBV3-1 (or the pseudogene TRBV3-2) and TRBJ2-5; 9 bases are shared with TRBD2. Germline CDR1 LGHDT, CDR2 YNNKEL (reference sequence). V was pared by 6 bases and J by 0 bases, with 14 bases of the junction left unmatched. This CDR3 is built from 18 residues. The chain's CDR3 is CASRVGVGLALYQETQYF. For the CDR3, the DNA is TGTGCCAGCAGAGTGGGGGTTGGACTAGCGCTGTACCAAGAGACCCAGTACTTC.

CDR3 bases: TGCGCCAGCAGCCAAGACCCGACAGGGGGCAGTTACGAGCAGTACTTC. This translates into CASSQDPTGGSYEQYF. V is TRBV4-1 and J is TRBJ2-7; TRBD1 matches 10 bases. Germline assignment: CDR1 MGHRA and CDR2 YSYEKL. V was clipped by 0 bases and J by 4 bases; unmatched bases: 6. The CDR3 spans 16 residues.

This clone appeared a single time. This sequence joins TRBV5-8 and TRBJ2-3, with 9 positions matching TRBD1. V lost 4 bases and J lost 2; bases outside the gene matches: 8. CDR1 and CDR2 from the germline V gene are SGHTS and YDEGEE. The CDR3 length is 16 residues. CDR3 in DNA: TGTGCCAGCAGCCTCATACCACAGGGGGCCACAGATACGCAGTATTTT. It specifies CASSLIPQGATDTQYF.

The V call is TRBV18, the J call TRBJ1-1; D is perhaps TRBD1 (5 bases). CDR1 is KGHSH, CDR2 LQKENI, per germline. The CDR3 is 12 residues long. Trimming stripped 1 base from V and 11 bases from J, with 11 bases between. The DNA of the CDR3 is TGTGCCAGCTCACCACGCAGGGAAGAGGCTTTCTTT. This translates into CASSPRREEAFF.

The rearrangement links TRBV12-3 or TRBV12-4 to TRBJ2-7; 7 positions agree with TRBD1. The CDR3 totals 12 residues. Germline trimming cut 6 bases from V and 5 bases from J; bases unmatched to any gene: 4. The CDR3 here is CASSATGDEQYF. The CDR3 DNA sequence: TGTGCCAGCAGCGCCACAGGGGACGAGCAGTACTTC.

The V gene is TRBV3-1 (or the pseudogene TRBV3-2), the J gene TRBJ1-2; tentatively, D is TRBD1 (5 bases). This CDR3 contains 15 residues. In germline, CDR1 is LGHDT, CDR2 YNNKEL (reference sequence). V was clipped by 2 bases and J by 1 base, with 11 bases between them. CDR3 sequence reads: CASSQRTSLNYGYTF. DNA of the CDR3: TGTGCCAGCAGCCAACGGACATCCCTTAACTATGGCTACACCTTC.

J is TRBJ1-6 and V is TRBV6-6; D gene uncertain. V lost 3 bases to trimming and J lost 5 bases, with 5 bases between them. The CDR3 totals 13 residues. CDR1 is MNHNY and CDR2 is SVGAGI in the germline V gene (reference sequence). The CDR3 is CASSYSDNSPLHF. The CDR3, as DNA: TGTGCCAGCAGTTATTCAGATAATTCACCCCTCCACTTT.

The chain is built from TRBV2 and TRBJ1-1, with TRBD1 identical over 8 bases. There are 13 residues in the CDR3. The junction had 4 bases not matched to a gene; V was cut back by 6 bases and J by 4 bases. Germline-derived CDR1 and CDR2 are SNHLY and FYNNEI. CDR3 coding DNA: TGTGCCAGCAGCCTACAGGGGGGCACTGAAGCTTTCTTT. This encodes CASSLQGGTEAFF.